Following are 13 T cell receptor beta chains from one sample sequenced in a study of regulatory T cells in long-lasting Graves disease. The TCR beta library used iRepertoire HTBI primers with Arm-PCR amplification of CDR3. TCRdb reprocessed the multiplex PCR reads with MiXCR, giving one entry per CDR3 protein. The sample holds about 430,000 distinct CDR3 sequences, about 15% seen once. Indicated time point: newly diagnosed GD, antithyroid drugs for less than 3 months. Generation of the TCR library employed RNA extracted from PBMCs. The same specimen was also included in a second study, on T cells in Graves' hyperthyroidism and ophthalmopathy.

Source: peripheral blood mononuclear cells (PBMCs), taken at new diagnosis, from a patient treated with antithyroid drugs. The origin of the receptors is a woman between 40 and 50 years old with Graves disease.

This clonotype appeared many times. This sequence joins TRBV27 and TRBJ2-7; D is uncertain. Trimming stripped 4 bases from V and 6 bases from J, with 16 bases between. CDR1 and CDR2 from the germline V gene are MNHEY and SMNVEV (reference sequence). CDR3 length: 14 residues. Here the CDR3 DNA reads TGTGCCAGCAGTTCCCCCATCAAGGGCGGCGAGCAGTACTTC. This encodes CASSSPIKGGEQYF.

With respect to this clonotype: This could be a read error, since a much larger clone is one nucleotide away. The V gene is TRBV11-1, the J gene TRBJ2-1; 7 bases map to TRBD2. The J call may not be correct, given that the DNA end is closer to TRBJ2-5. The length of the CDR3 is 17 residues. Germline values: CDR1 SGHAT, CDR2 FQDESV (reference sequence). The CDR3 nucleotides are TGTGCCAGCAGCTCCCCGCCGGGCGGGGGATTTCAAGAGACCCAGTACTTC. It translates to CASSSPPGGGFQETQYF.

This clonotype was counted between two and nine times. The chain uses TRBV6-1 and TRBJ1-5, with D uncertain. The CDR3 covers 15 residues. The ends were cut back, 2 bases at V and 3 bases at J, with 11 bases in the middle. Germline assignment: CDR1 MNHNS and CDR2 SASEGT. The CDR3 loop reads CASSEMGPFNQPQHF. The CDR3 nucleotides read TGTGCCAGCAGTGAAATGGGTCCGTTCAATCAGCCCCAGCATTTT.

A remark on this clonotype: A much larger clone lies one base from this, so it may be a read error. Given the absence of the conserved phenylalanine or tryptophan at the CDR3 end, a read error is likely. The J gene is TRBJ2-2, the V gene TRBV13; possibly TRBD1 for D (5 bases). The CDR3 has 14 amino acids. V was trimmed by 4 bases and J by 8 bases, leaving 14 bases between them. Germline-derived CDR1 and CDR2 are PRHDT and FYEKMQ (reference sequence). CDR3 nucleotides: TGTGCCAGCAGCTCCCTGACAGCCAGGGGGGAGCTGTTTCTT. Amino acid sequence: CASSSLTARGELFL.

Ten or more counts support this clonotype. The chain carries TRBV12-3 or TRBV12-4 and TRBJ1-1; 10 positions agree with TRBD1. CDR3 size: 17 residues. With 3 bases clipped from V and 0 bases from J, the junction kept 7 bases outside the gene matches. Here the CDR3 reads CASSLWGQGKLNTEAFF. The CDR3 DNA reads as TGTGCCAGCAGTTTGTGGGGACAGGGGAAATTGAACACTGAAGCTTTCTTT.

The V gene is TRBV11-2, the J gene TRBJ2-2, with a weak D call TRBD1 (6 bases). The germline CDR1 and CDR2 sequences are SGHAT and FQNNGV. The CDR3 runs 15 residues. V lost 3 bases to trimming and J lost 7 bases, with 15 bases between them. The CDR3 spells CASSFGDQGNGELFF. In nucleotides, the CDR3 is TGTGCCAGCAGCTTCGGTGATCAGGGGAACGGGGAGCTGTTTTTT.

This chain's CDR3 is CASSVAGTETQYF. The CDR3 DNA follows: TGTGCCAGCAGCGTAGCGGGGACCGAGACCCAGTACTTC. The rearrangement links TRBV13 to TRBJ2-5, with 8 bases lining up with TRBD2. Germline V CDR1 and CDR2: PRHDT, FYEKMQ (reference sequence). Trimming cost V 5 bases and J 5 bases; bases outside gene matches: 4. The CDR3 extends over 13 amino acids. The full variable domain, rest sourced from reference TRBV13 and TRBJ2-5, is AAGVIQSPRHLIKEKRETATLKCYPIPRHDTVYWYQQGPGQDPQFLISFYEKMQSDKGSIPDRFSAQQFSDYHSELNMSSLELGDSALYFCASSVAGTETQYFGPGTRLLVL.

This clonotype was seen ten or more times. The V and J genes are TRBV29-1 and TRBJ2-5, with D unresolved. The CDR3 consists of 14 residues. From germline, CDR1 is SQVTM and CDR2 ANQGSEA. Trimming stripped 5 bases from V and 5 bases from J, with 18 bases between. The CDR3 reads CSVPGYLGYETQYF. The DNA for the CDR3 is TGCAGCGTTCCGGGCTACCTAGGGTACGAGACCCAGTACTTC. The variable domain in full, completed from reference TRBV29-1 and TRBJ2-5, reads SAVISQKPSRDICQRGTSLTIQCQVDSQVTMMFWYRQQPGQSLTLIATANQGSEATYESGFVIDKFPISRPNLTFSTLTVSNMSPEDSSIYLCSVPGYLGYETQYFGPGTRLLVL.

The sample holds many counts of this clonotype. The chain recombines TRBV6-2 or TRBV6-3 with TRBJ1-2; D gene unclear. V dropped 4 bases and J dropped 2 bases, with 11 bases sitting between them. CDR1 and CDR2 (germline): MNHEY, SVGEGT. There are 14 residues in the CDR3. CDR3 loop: CASSSSTQNYGYTF. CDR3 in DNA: TGTGCCAGCAGTTCCTCGACCCAAAACTATGGCTACACCTTC.

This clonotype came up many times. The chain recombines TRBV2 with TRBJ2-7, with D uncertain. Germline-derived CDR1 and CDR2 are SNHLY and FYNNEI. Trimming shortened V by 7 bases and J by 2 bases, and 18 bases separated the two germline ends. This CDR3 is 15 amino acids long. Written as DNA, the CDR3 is TGTGCCAGCACCAGAAGTGGGTCCTCACCCTACGAGCAGTACTTC. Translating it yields CASTRSGSSPYEQYF.

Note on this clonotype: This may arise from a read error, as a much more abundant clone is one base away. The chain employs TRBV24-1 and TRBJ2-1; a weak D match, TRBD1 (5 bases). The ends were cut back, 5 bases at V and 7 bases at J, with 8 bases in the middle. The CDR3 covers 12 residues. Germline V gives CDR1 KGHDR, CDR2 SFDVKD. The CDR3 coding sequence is TGTGCCACCAGTGTGCGACAGAATGAGCAGTTCTTC. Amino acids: CATSVRQNEQFF.

CDR3 in amino acids: CASGKPRTSGSNAGELFF. For the CDR3, the DNA is TGTGCTAGTGGTAAACCGAGGACTAGCGGGAGTAATGCCGGGGAGCTGTTTTTT. The chain recombines TRBV12-5 with TRBJ2-2; 13 bases are shared with TRBD2. V was clipped by 5 bases and J by 6 bases; unmatched bases: 12. Germline V gives CDR1 LGHNT, CDR2 FRNRAP. CDR3 length equals 18 residues.

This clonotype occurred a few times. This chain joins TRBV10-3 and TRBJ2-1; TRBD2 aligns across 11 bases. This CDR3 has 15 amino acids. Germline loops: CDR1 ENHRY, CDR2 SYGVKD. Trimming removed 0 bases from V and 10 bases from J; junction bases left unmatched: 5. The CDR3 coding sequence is TGTGCCATCAGTGAGTCAACTAGCGGGAGAGGAGAGCAGTTCTTC. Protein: CAISESTSGRGEQFF.